A single sample gave rise to the 32 T cell receptor beta chains below, sequenced in a study of T cell responses to AZD1222 COVID-19 vaccine. The assay was immunoSEQ multiplex PCR, and TCRdb's table has in-frame clones only and misses some. The table shows more than 100,000 clones, with 90% occurring only once. Sequencing was performed on peripheral blood, taken on day 0 of AZD1222 vaccination. All receptors derive from an adult in good health.

A single count supports this clone. The chain is built from TRBV7-9 and TRBJ1-2; 9 bases map to TRBD1. Germline loops: CDR1 SEHNR, CDR2 FQNEAQ (reference sequence). With V trimmed by 4 bases and J by 8 bases, 2 bases remained unmatched. The CDR3 length is 12 residues. The CDR3 DNA is TGTGCCAGCAGCTCGGGACAGGGCGGCTACACCTTC. This translates into CASSSGQGGYTF. Full variable domain (outside the CDR3, taken from reference TRBV7-9 and TRBJ1-2): DTGVSQNPRHKITKRGQNVTFRCDPISEHNRLYWYRQTLGQGPEFLTYFQNEAQLEKSRLLSDRFSAERPKGSFSTLEIQRTEQGDSAMYLCASSSGQGGYTFGSGTRLTVV.

The V call is TRBV5-1, the J call TRBJ1-4, with D hard to call. The CDR3 runs to 14 residues. V lost 1 base to trimming and J lost 3 bases, with 7 bases between them. Germline values: CDR1 SGHRS, CDR2 YFSETQ. The CDR3 sequence is CASSLTDSNEKLFF. CDR3 sequence (DNA): TGCGCCAGCAGCTTGACGGACTCTAATGAAAAACTGTTTTTT.

The rearrangement joins TRBV30 to TRBJ1-2; D is ambiguous. CDR1 GTSNPN and CDR2 SVGIG come from the germline V gene (reference sequence). The germline V and J ends were trimmed by 3 bases and 4 bases, with 9 bases remaining between them. This CDR3 is built from 12 residues. CDR3 sequence (DNA): TGTGCCTGGAGCGCTTCCTCCTATGGCTACACCTTC. Its protein is CAWSASSYGYTF. Full variable domain (missing parts from reference TRBV30 and TRBJ1-2): SQTIHQWPATLVQPVGSPLSLECTVEGTSNPNLYWYRQAAGRGLQLLFYSVGIGQISSEVPQNLSASRPQDRQFILSSKKLLLSDSGFYLCAWSASSYGYTFGSGTRLTVV.

The chain is built from TRBV6-1 and TRBJ1-3, with D unresolved. The CDR3 loop spans 13 amino acids. Per the germline V gene, CDR1 is MNHNS and CDR2 is SASEGT. V lost 2 bases, J lost 3 bases, and 5 bases lay in between. The CDR3 DNA reads TGTGCCAGCAGTGAACGGAGTGGAAACACCATATATTTT. Encoded protein: CASSERSGNTIYF.

This chain uses TRBV11-2 with TRBJ2-1, with D tentatively TRBD1 (5 bases). Germline lookup yields CDR1 SGHAT and CDR2 FQNNGV. V was clipped by 8 bases and J by 2 bases, with 13 bases between them. The CDR3 covers 14 residues. The DNA of the CDR3 is TGTGCCAGCGGACATAATGGGCCCTACAATGAGCAGTTCTTC. Translation gives CASGHNGPYNEQFF.

The V call is TRBV2, the J call TRBJ1-2; 10 positions agree with TRBD1. This CDR3 spans 14 amino acids. Germline assignment: CDR1 SNHLY and CDR2 FYNNEI. Trimming took 10 bases from V and 6 from J; bases not matched to a gene: 11. Here the CDR3 reads CAITMTGGWDGYTF. DNA of the CDR3: TGTGCCATCACCATGACAGGGGGCTGGGATGGCTACACCTTC.

The chain couples TRBV7-9 to TRBJ2-5; a weak D match, TRBD1 (6 bases). Trimming removed 5 bases from V and 14 bases from J, with 15 bases in between. Germline V gene lookup returns CDR1 SEHNR and CDR2 FQNEAQ (reference sequence). The CDR3 is 11 residues long. The CDR3 DNA reads TGTGCCAGCAGCACAGGGACCTATTCCTACTTC. This sequence encodes CASSTGTYSYF.

This chain links TRBV4-3 with TRBJ1-5; 7 nucleotides align to TRBD1. The CDR3 runs to 15 residues. The V gene end was trimmed by 5 bases and the J gene end by 0 bases; junction bases not matched to a gene: 4. Germline loops: CDR1 LGHNA, CDR2 YSLEER. The CDR3 protein is CASSLRTGSNQPQHF. The CDR3 DNA is TGCGCCAGCAGCTTGAGGACAGGTAGCAATCAGCCCCAGCATTTT.

This rearrangement joins TRBV27 to TRBJ1-5; D is unclear. The CDR3 is 13 residues long. V lost 6 bases to trimming and J lost 9 bases, with 15 bases between them. Germline values: CDR1 MNHEY, CDR2 SMNVEV (reference sequence). The CDR3 loop is CASSQKIKGPQHF. DNA for the CDR3: TGTGCCAGCAGCCAGAAAATTAAAGGGCCCCAGCATTTT.

V is TRBV7-2 and J is TRBJ2-7; 9 nucleotides line up with TRBD2. With V trimmed by 3 bases and J by 6 bases, 9 bases remained unmatched. This CDR3 is built from 15 residues. Germline V gene lookup returns CDR1 SGHTA and CDR2 FQGNSA. CDR3 coding DNA: TGTGCCAGCAGCTTGGCTAGCGGGGTTTCTGGCGAGCAGTACTTC. It codes for CASSLASGVSGEQYF.

For the CDR3, the DNA is TGCAGCGTTGAAGATCCCCATGCACGTGGCACCGGGGAGCTGTTTTTT. Translation gives CSVEDPHARGTGELFF. V gene TRBV29-1 combines with J gene TRBJ2-2; no definite D call. This CDR3 comprises 16 residues. Trimming pared 0 bases from V and 4 bases from J, leaving 15 bases between. Germline CDR1 SQVTM, CDR2 ANQGSEA.

The DNA of the CDR3 is TGTGCCAGCAGCCTGGGGGTGAGCTCCTACAATGAGCAGTTCTTC. Translated, it gives CASSLGVSSYNEQFF. The chain recombines TRBV3-1 (or the pseudogene TRBV3-2) with TRBJ2-1; D is tentatively TRBD1 or TRBD2 (5 bases each). Germline V lookup: CDR1 LGHDT, CDR2 YNNKEL (reference sequence). The CDR3 extends over 15 amino acids. Trimming cost V 4 bases and J 0 bases, with 10 bases left between them.

This rearrangement joins TRBV4-1 to TRBJ2-7, with 7 nucleotides matching TRBD1. V lost 1 base, J lost 4 bases, and 4 bases stayed unmatched. This CDR3 has 14 residues. Germline V CDR1 and CDR2: MGHRA, YSYEKL. CDR3 sequence (DNA): TGCGCCAGCAGCCAAGTTCCCAGGGGGTACGAGCAGTACTTC. Residues: CASSQVPRGYEQYF.

The chain links TRBV9 to TRBJ2-1, with D uncertain. V shed 6 bases and J shed 9 bases, with 19 bases lying between them. The CDR3 length is 14 residues. CDR1 and CDR2 from the germline V gene are SGDLS and YYNGEE. CDR3 amino acids: CASNPNPTAPEQFF. The CDR3, as DNA: TGTGCCAGCAATCCGAACCCTACGGCCCCTGAGCAGTTCTTC.

This clone was counted once. Here the CDR3 DNA reads TGTGCCAGTAGTATAGACCGTCAGCCCCAGCATTTT. Translating it yields CASSIDRQPQHF. This sequence joins TRBV19 and TRBJ1-5; D gene ambiguous. V gave up 0 bases and J gave up 6 bases, with 3 bases separating them. Germline-derived CDR1 and CDR2 are LNHDA and SQIVND (reference sequence). This CDR3 region has 12 residues.

The chain is built from TRBV2 and TRBJ1-2; D not certain. V was shortened by 3 bases and J by 4 bases, with 9 bases between the two germline ends. Germline values: CDR1 SNHLY, CDR2 FYNNEI. This CDR3 region has 13 residues. The CDR3 is CASSDSSFYGYTF. CDR3 DNA sequence: TGTGCCAGCAGTGACAGCTCCTTCTATGGCTACACCTTC.

The chain joins TRBV6-5 to TRBJ1-1; the D gene is possibly TRBD1 (5 bases). Germline assignment: CDR1 MNHEY and CDR2 SVGAGI. The CDR3 extends over 15 amino acids. Trimming took off 5 bases at V and 0 bases at J, with 13 bases between the two ends. DNA for the CDR3: TGTGCCAGCAGTAGGGGACTCCCCATGAACACTGAAGCTTTCTTT. The encoded protein is CASSRGLPMNTEAFF.

This clone was observed once. The J gene is TRBJ1-6, the V gene TRBV4-3; tentatively, D is TRBD1 (5 bases). V shed 0 bases and J shed 4 bases, with 10 bases lying between them. This CDR3 has 16 residues. Germline CDR1 is LGHNA and CDR2 is YSLEER. CDR3 loop: CASSQEAGAYNSPLHF. CDR3 nucleotide sequence: TGCGCCAGCAGCCAAGAAGCCGGGGCTTATAATTCACCCCTCCACTTT.

J is TRBJ2-5 and V is TRBV9; no clear D. The CDR3 totals 13 residues. The V and J ends lost 3 bases and 4 bases respectively, with 10 bases between them. Per germline, CDR1 SGDLS and CDR2 YYNGEE. In DNA form, the CDR3 reads TGTGCCAGCAGCGCAGACTTACGAGAGACCCAGTACTTC. Its protein product is CASSADLRETQYF.

The rearrangement joins TRBV4-1 to TRBJ2-3; no firm D call. Germline lookup yields CDR1 MGHRA and CDR2 YSYEKL. CDR3 length equals 16 residues. V gave up 0 bases and J gave up 0 bases, with 10 bases separating them. In nucleotides, the CDR3 is TGCGCCAGCAGCCAAGACCCAAGTGCTAGCACAGATACGCAGTATTTT. Its translation: CASSQDPSASTDTQYF.

The chain couples TRBV5-4 to TRBJ1-4; 9 bases map to TRBD1. The CDR3 has 15 amino acids. V lost 0 bases and J lost 7; bases outside the gene matches: 4. In germline, CDR1 is SGHNT, CDR2 YYREEE (reference sequence). CDR3 residues: CASSLAGTGSEKLFF. Written as DNA, the CDR3 is TGTGCCAGCAGCTTGGCGGGGACAGGGAGTGAAAAACTGTTTTTT.

V gene TRBV4-3 combines with J gene TRBJ1-4, with 10 bases aligning to TRBD1. The CDR3 contains 14 residues. Germline V gives CDR1 LGHNA, CDR2 YSLEER. Trimming took 4 bases from V and 8 from J; bases not matched to a gene: 4. CDR3 in amino acids: CASSPGQGLEKLFF. In nucleotides, the CDR3 is TGCGCCAGCAGCCCGGGACAGGGGTTGGAAAAACTGTTTTTT.

J is TRBJ1-2 and V is TRBV7-9, with D hard to call. V lost 3 bases to trimming and J lost 4 bases, with 6 bases between them. CDR1 is SEHNR, CDR2 FQNEAQ, per germline (reference sequence). The length of the CDR3 is 12 residues. The chain's CDR3 is CASSFDRYGYTF. CDR3 sequence (DNA): TGTGCCAGCAGCTTCGACCGCTATGGCTACACCTTC.

The CDR3, as DNA: TGCGCCAGCAGTGAGTCGAAGGGACAAGAGACCCAGTACTTC. It specifies CASSESKGQETQYF. V is TRBV10-1 and J is TRBJ2-5; D is undetermined. V was cut by 0 bases and J by 2 bases, with 7 bases left in between. CDR1 and CDR2 from the germline V gene are WNHNN and SYGVQD (reference sequence). The CDR3 sequence is 14 residues long.

This chain links TRBV7-9 with TRBJ2-7, with a weak D call TRBD1 (6 bases). This CDR3 comprises 14 residues. V was cut by 4 bases and J by 1 base, with 11 bases left in between. Germline loops: CDR1 SEHNR, CDR2 FQNEAQ (reference sequence). The CDR3 DNA sequence: TGTGCCAGCAGCTCTGGGGGCGAGTCCTACGAGCAGTACTTC. Protein: CASSSGGESYEQYF.

The DNA of the CDR3 is TGTGCCAGTAGTATTCAAAGAAACCCCACAGATACGCAGTATTTT. Its translation is CASSIQRNPTDTQYF. The rearrangement joins TRBV19 to TRBJ2-3; no definite D call. This CDR3 has 15 amino acids. Trimming took 3 bases from V and 2 from J, leaving 12 bases between them. The germline V gene encodes CDR1 LNHDA and CDR2 SQIVND (reference sequence).

This clone was found once. The chain joins TRBV7-4 to TRBJ2-1; 10 nucleotides match TRBD1. Germline V CDR1 and CDR2: SGHVT, SQSDAQ. The CDR3 runs to 20 residues. V shed 2 bases, J shed 0 bases, and the junction held 13 bases outside the gene matches. The CDR3 bases are TGTGCCAGCAGCTTAAGACTTTTTGGGACAGGGGAGTCCTCCTACAATGAGCAGTTCTTC. It is translated as CASSLRLFGTGESSYNEQFF.

The DNA of the CDR3 is TGTGCCAGCACTCGGGACAGTAATATGAACACTGAAGCTTTCTTT. This translates into CASTRDSNMNTEAFF. This chain joins TRBV18 and TRBJ1-1, with 7 bases identical to TRBD1. After removal of 8 bases from V and 0 bases from J, the junction contained 9 bases not matched to a gene. The CDR3 totals 15 residues. Germline loops: CDR1 KGHSH, CDR2 LQKENI.

The chain employs TRBV7-9 and TRBJ1-4; D perhaps matches TRBD1 (5 bases). Germline V gene sequence: CDR1 SEHNR, CDR2 FQNEAQ (reference sequence). V lost 5 bases and J lost 4, with 11 bases in between. CDR3 length: 14 residues. CDR3 sequence (DNA): TGTGCCAGCAGCGAGGGGCAGTTTAATGAAAAACTGTTTTTT. Its translation: CASSEGQFNEKLFF.

V gene TRBV5-1 combines with J gene TRBJ1-2; 7 nucleotides agree with TRBD1. Germline assignment: CDR1 SGHRS and CDR2 YFSETQ. Trimming took 0 bases from V and 4 from J; bases not matched to a gene: 3. The CDR3 has 14 residues. The CDR3 DNA is TGCGCCAGCAGCTTGGAAGCAGGGGGCTATGGCTACACCTTC. Translated: CASSLEAGGYGYTF.

The CDR3 DNA is TGTGCCAGCAGCCAAGGGGTTACAGGACTCACAGATACGCAGTATTTT. Translating it yields CASSQGVTGLTDTQYF. V and J are TRBV4-2 and TRBJ2-3; the D gene could be TRBD1 or TRBD2 (5 bases each). There are 16 residues in the CDR3. V was trimmed by 1 base and J by 2 bases, leaving 13 bases between them. In germline, CDR1 is LGHNA, CDR2 YNFKEQ.

This sequence joins TRBV4-3 and TRBJ2-1, with D possibly being TRBD1 (5 bases). The V gene's germline CDR1 is LGHNA and CDR2 YSLEER. The CDR3 totals 15 residues. Trimming pared 1 base from V and 6 bases from J, leaving 13 bases between. The CDR3 coding sequence is TGCGCCAGCAGCCAAGGGGGTCAGGGAACCAATGAGCAGTTCTTC. Protein product: CASSQGGQGTNEQFF.